The clone carrying this T cell receptor beta chain is a singleton in its sample. The method was immunoSEQ multiplex PCR; TCRdb's version includes in-frame clones alone and lacks a portion of them. The table shows approximately 150,000 clones, with 89% occurring only once. The data were taken from a study of T cell responses to AZD1222 COVID-19 vaccine. The germline V gene has CDR1 SGHTA and CDR2 FQGNSA. Trimming pared 6 bases from V and 7 bases from J, leaving 13 bases between. This CDR3 has 14 residues. This sequence originates from an adult in good health. The chain has TRBV7-2 and TRBJ1-6; D is unclear. Material: peripheral blood, obtained on day 0 of AZD1222 vaccination. The CDR3 protein is CASRLRVGNSPLHF. The CDR3 DNA is TGTGCCAGCAGGTTAAGGGTGGGGAATTCACCCCTCCACTTT.